The present entry profiles one TCR beta chain with its context. In the original analysis: Counts of nucleated cells, estimated from reference gene primer amplification, were obtained. Produced via immunoSEQ multiplex PCR; TCRdb's table is partial and in-frame only. That table is the source of V, J and clone size, and D and trimming were worked out from the DNA. The top ten hold approximately 12% of the sample, which has 65,000 to 75,000 clones, approximately 80% seen once. The data are from a study of blood T cell repertoires in COVID-19. Study information: Some COVID-19 samples were acute and others convalescent; all came from the United States, Italy and Spain. PBMCs, B-cell-depleted T cells, or T cells were the source of the cDNA or gDNA that made up the material.

From germline, CDR1 is SGDLS and CDR2 YYNGEE. Unmatched junction bases numbered 5, after V lost 0 bases and J lost 6 bases. The CDR3 runs to 14 residues. This clonotype originated in a human donor in a cohort sampled during active COVID-19. Material for sequencing was peripheral blood. The chain carries TRBV9 and TRBJ1-2, with TRBD1 identical over 7 bases. The chain's CDR3 is CASSVDDRVDGYTF. In DNA form, the CDR3 reads TGTGCCAGCAGCGTAGATGACAGGGTGGATGGCTACACCTTC.